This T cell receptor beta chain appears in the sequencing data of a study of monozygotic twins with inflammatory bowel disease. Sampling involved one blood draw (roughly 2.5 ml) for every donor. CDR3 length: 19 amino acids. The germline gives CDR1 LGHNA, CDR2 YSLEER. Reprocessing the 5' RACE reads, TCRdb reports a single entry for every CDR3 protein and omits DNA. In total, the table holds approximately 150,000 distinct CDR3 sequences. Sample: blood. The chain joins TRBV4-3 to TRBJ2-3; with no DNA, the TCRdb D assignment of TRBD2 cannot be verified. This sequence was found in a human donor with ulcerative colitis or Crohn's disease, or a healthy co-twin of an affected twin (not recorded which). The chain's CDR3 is CASSQAGTSGGIGTDTQYF.